The T cell receptor beta chain described here comes from a study of shared clonotypes between healthy human individuals. The naive CD8 fraction comprised CD45RO-negative cells positively selected for CCR7 and excluded terminally differentiated effector memory CD45RA+ cells. Healthy and HIV-negative, the adult donors had no recent acute infections or vaccinations. This table comes from immunoSEQ multiplex PCR, and its TCRdb copy is limited to in-frame clones, with some not included. Of around 2,000,000 clones listed, 93% are singletons. About this clone itself: Its target is not known.

This CDR3 has 12 residues. Trimming took 5 bases from V and 6 from J, leaving 11 bases between them. Per the germline V gene, CDR1 is SGHVS and CDR2 is FNYEAQ. Whole-study results and caveats: Clonotypes shared by all four sorted-subset donors had higher generation probabilities than non-shared clonotypes.

The material sequenced was naive CD8+ T cells from PBMCs. V gene TRBV7-6 combines with J gene TRBJ2-7; D is ambiguous. The origin of this receptor is a young man in good health. Some clones in this sample may be carry-over from other donors' samples. For the CDR3, the DNA is TGTGCCAGCAGCCCTGACGGGTTCGAGCAGTACTTC. It translates to CASSPDGFEQYF.